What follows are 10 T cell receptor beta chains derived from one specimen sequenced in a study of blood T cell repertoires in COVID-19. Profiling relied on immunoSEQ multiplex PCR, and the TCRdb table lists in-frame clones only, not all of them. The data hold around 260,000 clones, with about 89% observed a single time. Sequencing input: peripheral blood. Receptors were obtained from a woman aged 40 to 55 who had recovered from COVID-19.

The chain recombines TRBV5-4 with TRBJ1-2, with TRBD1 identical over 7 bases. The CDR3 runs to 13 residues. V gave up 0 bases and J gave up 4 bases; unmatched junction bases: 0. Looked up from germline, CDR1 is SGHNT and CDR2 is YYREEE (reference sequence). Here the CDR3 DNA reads TGTGCCAGCAGCTTGGAGGGGGCCTATGGCTACACCTTC. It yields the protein CASSLEGAYGYTF.

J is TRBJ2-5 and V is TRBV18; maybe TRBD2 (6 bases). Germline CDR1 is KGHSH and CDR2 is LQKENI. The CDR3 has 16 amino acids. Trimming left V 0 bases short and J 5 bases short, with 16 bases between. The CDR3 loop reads CASSPPPGLAGETQYF. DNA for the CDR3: TGTGCCAGCTCACCACCCCCTGGACTTGCGGGGGAGACCCAGTACTTC. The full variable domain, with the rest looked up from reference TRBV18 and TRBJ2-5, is NAGVMQNPRHLVRRRGQEARLRCSPMKGHSHVYWYRQLPEEGLKFMVYLQKENIIDESGMPKERFSAEFPKEGPSILRIQQVVRGDSAAYFCASSPPPGLAGETQYFGPGTRLLVL.

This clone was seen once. The DNA for the CDR3 is TGCGCCAGCAGCTTTGCGGGAGGGTCCTACAATGAGCAGTTCTTC. Translating it yields CASSFAGGSYNEQFF. The chain combines TRBV5-1 with TRBJ2-1; 9 nucleotides line up with TRBD2. Germline CDR1 and CDR2: SGHRS and YFSETQ. The CDR3 has 15 amino acids. V shed 2 bases and J 1 base; nucleotides not matched to a gene: 1. Drawing the rest from reference TRBV5-1 and TRBJ2-1, the complete variable domain is KAGVTQTPRYLIKTRGQQVTLSCSPISGHRSVSWYQQTPGQGLQFLFEYFSETQRNKGNFPGRFSGRQFSNSRSEMNVSTLELGDSALYLCASSFAGGSYNEQFFGPGTRLTVL.

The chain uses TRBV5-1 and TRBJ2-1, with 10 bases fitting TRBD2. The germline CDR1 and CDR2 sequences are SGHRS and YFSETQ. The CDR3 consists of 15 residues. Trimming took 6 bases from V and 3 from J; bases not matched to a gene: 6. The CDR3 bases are TGCGCCAGCACAACTAGCGGGAATAACTACAATGAGCAGTTCTTC. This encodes CASTTSGNNYNEQFF.

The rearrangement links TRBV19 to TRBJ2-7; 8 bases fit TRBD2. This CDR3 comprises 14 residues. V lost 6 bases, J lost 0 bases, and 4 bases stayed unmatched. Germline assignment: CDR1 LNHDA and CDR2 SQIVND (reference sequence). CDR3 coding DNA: TGTGCCAGTAGAACTAGCGGAAGCTCCTACGAGCAGTACTTC. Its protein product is CASRTSGSSYEQYF.

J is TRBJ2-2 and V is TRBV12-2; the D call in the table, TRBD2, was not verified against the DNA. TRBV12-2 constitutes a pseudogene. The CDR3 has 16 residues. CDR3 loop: CASRLVCRDYTGELFF. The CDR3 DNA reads TGTGCAAGTCGCTTAGTGTGTCGGGATTACACCGGGGAGCTGTTTTTT.

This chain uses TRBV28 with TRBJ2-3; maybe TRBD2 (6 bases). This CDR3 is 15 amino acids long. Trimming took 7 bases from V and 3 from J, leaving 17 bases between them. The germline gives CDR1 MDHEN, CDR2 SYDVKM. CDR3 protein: CASITPHGRTDTQYF. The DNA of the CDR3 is TGTGCCAGCATCACCCCCCACGGGAGAACAGATACGCAGTATTTT.

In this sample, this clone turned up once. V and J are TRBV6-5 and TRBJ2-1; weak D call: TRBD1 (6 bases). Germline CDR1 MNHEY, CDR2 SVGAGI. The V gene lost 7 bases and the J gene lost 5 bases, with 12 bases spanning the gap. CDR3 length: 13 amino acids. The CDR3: CASTNRVDNEQFF. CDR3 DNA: TGTGCCAGCACAAACAGGGTCGACAATGAGCAGTTCTTC.

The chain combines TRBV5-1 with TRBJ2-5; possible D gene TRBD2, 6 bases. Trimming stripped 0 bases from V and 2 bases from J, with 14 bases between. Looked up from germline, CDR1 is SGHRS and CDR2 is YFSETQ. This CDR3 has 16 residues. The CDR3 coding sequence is TGCGCCAGCAGCTTGGCGGGGGTACGGAGTCAAGAGACCCAGTACTTC. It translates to CASSLAGVRSQETQYF.

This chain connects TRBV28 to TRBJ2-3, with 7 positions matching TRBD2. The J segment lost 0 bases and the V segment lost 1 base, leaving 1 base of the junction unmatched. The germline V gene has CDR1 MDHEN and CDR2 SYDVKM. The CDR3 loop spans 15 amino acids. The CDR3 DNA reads TGTGCCAGCAGTTTATCTAGCGGAAGCACAGATACGCAGTATTTT. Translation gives CASSLSSGSTDTQYF.